The T cell receptor (beta chain) under discussion was sequenced for a study of Ad26.COV2.S vaccination and SARS-CoV-2 variants. Using immunoSEQ multiplex PCR, the repertoire was profiled, and TCRdb retains in-frame clones only, with some absent. The profile covers some 340,000 clones, with around 85% appearing a single time and 2% to 2.5% taken by the ten largest. This CDR3 region has 11 residues. V gave up 5 bases and J gave up 4 bases, with 6 bases separating them. Treatment indicated: 15 to 20 received Ad26.COV2.S at low or high dose, single or two shots; about five received placebo; per-sample allocation not given. Specimen acquisition occurred on day 63 following the initial vaccine or placebo injection.

The TCR comes from a person aged 18 to 65 who received the Ad26.COV2.S COVID-19 vaccine or a placebo. The source was peripheral blood, collected in a trial of Ad26.COV2.S vaccine versus placebo. This sequence joins TRBV12-3 or TRBV12-4 and TRBJ2-7; D ambiguous. CDR3 coding DNA: TGTGCCAGCAGTGCCCGTTACGAGCAGTACTTC. Translating it yields CASSARYEQYF.